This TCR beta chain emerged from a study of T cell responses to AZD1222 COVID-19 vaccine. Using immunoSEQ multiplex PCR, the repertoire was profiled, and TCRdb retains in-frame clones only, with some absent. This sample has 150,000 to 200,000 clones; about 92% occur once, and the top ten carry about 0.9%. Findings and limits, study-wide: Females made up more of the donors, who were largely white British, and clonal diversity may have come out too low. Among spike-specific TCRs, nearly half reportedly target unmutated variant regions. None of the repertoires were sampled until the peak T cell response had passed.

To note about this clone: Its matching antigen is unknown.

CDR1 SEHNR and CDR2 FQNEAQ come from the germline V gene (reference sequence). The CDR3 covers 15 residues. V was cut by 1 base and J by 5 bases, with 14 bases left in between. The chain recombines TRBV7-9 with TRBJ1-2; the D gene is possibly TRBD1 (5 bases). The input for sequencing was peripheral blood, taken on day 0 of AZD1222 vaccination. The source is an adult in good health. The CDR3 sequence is CASSLVLGEGYGYTF. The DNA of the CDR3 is TGTGCCAGCAGCTTAGTCCTGGGAGAGGGGTATGGCTACACCTTC.